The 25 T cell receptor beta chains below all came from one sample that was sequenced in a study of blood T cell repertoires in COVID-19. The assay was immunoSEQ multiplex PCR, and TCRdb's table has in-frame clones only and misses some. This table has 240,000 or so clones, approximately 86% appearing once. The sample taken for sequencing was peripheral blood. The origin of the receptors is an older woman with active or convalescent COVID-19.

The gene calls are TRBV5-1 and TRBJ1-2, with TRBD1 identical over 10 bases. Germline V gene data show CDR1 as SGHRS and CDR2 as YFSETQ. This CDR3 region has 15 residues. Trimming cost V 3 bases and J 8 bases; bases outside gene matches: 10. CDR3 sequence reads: CASSSGTGVFGGYTF. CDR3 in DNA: TGCGCCAGCAGCTCCGGGACAGGGGTGTTCGGGGGCTACACCTTC.

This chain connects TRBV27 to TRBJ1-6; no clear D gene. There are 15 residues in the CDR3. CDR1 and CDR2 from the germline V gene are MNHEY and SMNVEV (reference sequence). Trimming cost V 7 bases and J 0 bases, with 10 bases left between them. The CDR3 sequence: CASNLFSSYNSPLHF. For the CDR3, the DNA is TGTGCCAGCAACTTATTTAGCTCCTATAATTCACCCCTCCACTTT.

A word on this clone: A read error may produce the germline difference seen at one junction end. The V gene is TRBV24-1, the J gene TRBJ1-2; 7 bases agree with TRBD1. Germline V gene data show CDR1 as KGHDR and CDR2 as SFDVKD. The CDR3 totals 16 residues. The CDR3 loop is CAISPGTDLPLYGYTF. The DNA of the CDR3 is TGTGCCATCAGTCCCGGGACAGACCTTCCTCTCTATGGCTACACCTTC.

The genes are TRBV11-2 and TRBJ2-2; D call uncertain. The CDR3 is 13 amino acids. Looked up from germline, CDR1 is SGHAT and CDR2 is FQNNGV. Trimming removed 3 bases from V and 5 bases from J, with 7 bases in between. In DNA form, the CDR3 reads TGTGCCAGCAGCTTGGTGGAGACCGGGGAGCTGTTTTTT. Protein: CASSLVETGELFF.

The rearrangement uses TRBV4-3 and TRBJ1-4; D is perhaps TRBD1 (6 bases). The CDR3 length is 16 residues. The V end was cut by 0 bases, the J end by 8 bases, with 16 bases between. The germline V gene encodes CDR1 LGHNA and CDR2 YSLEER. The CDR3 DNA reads TGCGCCAGCAGCCAAGATTCCACCCCCACAGGGGAAAAACTGTTTTTT. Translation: CASSQDSTPTGEKLFF.

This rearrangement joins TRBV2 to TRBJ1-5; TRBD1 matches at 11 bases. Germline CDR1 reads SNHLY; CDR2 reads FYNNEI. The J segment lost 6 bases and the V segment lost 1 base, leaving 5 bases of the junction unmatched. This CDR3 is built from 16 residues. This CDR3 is CASSEGGTGGGQPQHF. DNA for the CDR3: TGTGCCAGCAGTGAAGGTGGGACAGGGGGAGGTCAGCCCCAGCATTTT.

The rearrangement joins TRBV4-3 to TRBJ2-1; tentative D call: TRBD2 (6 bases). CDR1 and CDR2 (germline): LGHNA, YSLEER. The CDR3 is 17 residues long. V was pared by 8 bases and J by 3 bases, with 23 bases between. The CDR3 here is CASSSRWGLQDYNEQFF. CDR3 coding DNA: TGCGCCAGCTCTTCAAGATGGGGACTCCAGGACTACAATGAGCAGTTCTTC.

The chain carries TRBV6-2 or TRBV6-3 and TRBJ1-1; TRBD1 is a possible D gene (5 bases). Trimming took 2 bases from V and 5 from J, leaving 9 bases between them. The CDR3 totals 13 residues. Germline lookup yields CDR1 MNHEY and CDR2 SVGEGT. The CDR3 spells CASSYRRETEAFF. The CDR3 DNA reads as TGTGCCAGCAGTTACCGCAGGGAAACTGAAGCTTTCTTT.

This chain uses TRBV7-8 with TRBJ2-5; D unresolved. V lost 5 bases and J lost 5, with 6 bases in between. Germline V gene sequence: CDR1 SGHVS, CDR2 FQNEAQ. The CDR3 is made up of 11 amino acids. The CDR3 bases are TGTGCCAGCAGCCGCTACGAGACCCAGTACTTC. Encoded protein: CASSRYETQYF.

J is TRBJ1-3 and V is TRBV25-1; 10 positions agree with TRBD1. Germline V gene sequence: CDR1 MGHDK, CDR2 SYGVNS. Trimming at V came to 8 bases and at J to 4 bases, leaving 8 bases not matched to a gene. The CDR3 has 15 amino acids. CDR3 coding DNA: TGTGCCAGCGCCAGACAGGGGGCGGGAGGAAACACCATATATTTT. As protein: CASARQGAGGNTIYF.

The DNA of the CDR3 is TGCGCCAGCAGCTTGAACTCGGAGACCCAGTACTTC. Protein: CASSLNSETQYF. The chain joins TRBV5-1 to TRBJ2-5; D ambiguous. CDR3 size: 12 residues. Germline V gene lookup returns CDR1 SGHRS and CDR2 YFSETQ. The ends were cut back, 1 base at V and 5 bases at J, with 6 bases in the middle. The full variable domain, completed using reference TRBV5-1 and TRBJ2-5, is KAGVTQTPRYLIKTRGQQVTLSCSPISGHRSVSWYQQTPGQGLQFLFEYFSETQRNKGNFPGRFSGRQFSNSRSEMNVSTLELGDSALYLCASSLNSETQYFGPGTRLLVL.

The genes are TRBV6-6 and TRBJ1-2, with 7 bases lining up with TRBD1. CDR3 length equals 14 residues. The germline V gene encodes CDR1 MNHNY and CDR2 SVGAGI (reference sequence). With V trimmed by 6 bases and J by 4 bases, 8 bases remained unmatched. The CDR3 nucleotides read TGTGCCAGCAGCTCGGACAGGCATAGCTATGGCTACACCTTC. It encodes CASSSDRHSYGYTF.

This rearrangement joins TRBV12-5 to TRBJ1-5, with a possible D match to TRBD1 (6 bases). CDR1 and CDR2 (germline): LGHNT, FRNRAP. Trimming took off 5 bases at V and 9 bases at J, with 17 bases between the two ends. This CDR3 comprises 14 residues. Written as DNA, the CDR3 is TGTGCTAGTGGTCCTCAGGGGATGGTCGGGCCCCAGCATTTT. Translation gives CASGPQGMVGPQHF. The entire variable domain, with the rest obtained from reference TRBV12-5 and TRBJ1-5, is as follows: DARVTQTPRHKVTEMGQEVTMRCQPILGHNTVFWYRQTMMQGLELLAYFRNRAPLDDSGMPKDRFSAEMPDATLATLKIQPSEPRDSAVYFCASGPQGMVGPQHFGDGTRLSIL.

CDR3 coding DNA: TGTGCCAGCAGTTACAGGGACAGGGGTGGTTACGAGCAGTACTTC. It encodes CASSYRDRGGYEQYF. The rearrangement joins TRBV6-5 to TRBJ2-7; the match to TRBD1 covers 10 bases. CDR1 and CDR2 (germline): MNHEY, SVGAGI. The CDR3 spans 15 residues. Trimming took 2 bases from V and 4 from J; bases not matched to a gene: 5.

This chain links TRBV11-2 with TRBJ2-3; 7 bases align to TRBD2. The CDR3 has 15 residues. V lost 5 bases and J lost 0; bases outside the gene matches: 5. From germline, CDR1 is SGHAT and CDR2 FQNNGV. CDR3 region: CASSGRGSSTDTQYF. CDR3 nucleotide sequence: TGTGCCAGCAGCGGGCGGGGGTCTAGCACAGATACGCAGTATTTT.

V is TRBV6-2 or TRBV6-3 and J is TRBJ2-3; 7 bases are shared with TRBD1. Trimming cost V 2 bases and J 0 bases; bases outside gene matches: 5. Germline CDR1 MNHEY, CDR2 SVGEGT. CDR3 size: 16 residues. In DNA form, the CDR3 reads TGTGCCAGCAGTTACGGAGGACAGGCTAGCACAGATACGCAGTATTTT. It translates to CASSYGGQASTDTQYF.

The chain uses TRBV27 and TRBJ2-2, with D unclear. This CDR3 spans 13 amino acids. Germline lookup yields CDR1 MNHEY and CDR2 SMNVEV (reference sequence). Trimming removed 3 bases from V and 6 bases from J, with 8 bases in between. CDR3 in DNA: TGTGCCAGCAGTTTTCTGACACCCGGGGAGCTGTTTTTT. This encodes CASSFLTPGELFF.

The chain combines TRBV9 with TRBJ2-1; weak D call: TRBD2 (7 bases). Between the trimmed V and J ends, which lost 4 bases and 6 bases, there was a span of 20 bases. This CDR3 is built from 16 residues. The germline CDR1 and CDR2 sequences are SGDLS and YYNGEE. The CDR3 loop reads CASSSPLGGAFNEQFF. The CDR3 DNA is TGTGCCAGCAGCTCTCCCCTAGGGGGGGCCTTCAATGAGCAGTTCTTC.

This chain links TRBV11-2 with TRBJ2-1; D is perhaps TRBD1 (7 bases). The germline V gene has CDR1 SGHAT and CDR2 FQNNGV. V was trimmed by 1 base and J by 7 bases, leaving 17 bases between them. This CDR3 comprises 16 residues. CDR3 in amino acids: CASSLVRGRGVNEQFF. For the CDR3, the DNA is TGTGCCAGCAGCTTAGTCCGAGGCAGGGGGGTGAATGAGCAGTTCTTC.

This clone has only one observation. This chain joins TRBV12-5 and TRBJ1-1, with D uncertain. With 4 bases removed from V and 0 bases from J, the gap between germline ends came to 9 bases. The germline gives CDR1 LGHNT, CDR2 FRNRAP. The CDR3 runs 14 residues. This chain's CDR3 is CASGSQRVNTEAFF. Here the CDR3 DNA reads TGTGCTAGTGGTTCTCAACGGGTGAACACTGAAGCTTTCTTT.

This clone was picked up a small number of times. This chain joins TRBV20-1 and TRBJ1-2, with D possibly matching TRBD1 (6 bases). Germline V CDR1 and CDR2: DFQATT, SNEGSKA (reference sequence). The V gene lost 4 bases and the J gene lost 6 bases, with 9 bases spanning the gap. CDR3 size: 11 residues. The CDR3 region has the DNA TGCAGTGCTATCGGACAGCATGGCTACACCTTC. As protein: CSAIGQHGYTF.

The CDR3 loop reads CASSYTRVEAFF. In DNA, the CDR3 is TGTGCCAGCAGTTATACCAGGGTTGAAGCTTTCTTT. The chain is built from TRBV12-3 or TRBV12-4 and TRBJ1-1; tentative D call: TRBD1 (5 bases). V lost 4 bases and J 7 bases, leaving 10 bases between the germline ends. The CDR3 runs to 12 residues.

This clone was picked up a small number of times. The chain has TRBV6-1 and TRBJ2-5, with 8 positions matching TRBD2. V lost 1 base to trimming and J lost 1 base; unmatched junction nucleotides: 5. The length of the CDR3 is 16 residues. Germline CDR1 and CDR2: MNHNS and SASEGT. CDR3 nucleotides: TGTGCCAGCAGTGAAGTCGGGGGGGGTACCCAAGAGACCCAGTACTTC. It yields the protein CASSEVGGGTQETQYF.

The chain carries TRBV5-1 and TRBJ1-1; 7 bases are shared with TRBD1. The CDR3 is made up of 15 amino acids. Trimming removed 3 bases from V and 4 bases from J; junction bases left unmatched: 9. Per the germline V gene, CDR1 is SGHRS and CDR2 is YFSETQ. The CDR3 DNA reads TGCGCCAGCAGCTCCGAATTGACAGGGACCACTGAAGCTTTCTTT. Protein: CASSSELTGTTEAFF.

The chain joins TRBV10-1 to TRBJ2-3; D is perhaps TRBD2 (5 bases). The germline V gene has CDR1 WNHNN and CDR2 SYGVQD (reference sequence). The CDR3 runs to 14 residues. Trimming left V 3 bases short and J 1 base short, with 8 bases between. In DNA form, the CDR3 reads TGCGCCAGCAGTGACCGGGATGGCACAGATACGCAGTATTTT. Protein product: CASSDRDGTDTQYF.